What follows is one T cell receptor (beta chain) and its context. Antigen specificity is unknown. Vbeta (60) and Jbeta (13) primers were used in the PCR. The repertoire was sequenced with immunoSEQ multiplex PCR; TCRdb's copy has only in-frame clones and lacks some. This sample has around 91,000 clones; 64% occur once, and the top ten carry 2% to 2.5%. The data are from a study of cytomegalovirus exposure and HLA in healthy donors. Whole-study findings and limits: More clonal expansion characterized HLA-associated TCR beta chains than equally common others in a later analysis. A later analysis found that most CMV-associated TCR beta chains appeared HLA-restricted. Several of the most significant clusters appeared, in a later analysis, to be linked to common viral pathogens. It is likely that the observed cluster of highly shared sequence variants was a sequencing artifact.

Germline V gene lookup returns CDR1 SEHNR and CDR2 FQNEAQ (reference sequence). V shed 4 bases and J 3 bases; nucleotides not matched to a gene: 5. The CDR3 length is 15 residues. Sequenced material: PBMCs. This TCR derives from a human donor in good health. The rearrangement links TRBV7-9 to TRBJ2-7; 11 bases are a match to TRBD1. In nucleotides, the CDR3 is TGTGCCAGCAGCTCCCGGGGACAGGGGGACTACGAGCAGTACTTC. Its protein product is CASSSRGQGDYEQYF. Filled out from reference TRBV7-9 and TRBJ2-7, the complete variable domain reads DTGVSQNPRHKITKRGQNVTFRCDPISEHNRLYWYRQTLGQGPEFLTYFQNEAQLEKSRLLSDRFSAERPKGSFSTLEIQRTEQGDSAMYLCASSSRGQGDYEQYFGPGTRLTVT.